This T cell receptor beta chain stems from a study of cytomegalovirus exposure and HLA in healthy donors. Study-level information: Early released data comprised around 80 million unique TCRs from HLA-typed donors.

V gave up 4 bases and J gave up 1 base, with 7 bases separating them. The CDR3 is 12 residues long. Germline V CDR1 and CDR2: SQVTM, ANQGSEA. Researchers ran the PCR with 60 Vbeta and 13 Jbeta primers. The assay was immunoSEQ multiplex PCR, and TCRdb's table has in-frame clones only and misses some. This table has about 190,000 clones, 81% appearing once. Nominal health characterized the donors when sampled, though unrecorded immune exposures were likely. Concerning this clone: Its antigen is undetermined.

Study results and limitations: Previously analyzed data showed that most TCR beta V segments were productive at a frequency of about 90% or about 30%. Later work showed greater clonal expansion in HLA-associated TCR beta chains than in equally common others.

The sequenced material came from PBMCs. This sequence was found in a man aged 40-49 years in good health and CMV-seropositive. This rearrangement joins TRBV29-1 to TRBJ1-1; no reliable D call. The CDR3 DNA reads TGCAGCGTTGCCCAGAAGAACACTGAAGCTTTCTTT. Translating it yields CSVAQKNTEAFF.